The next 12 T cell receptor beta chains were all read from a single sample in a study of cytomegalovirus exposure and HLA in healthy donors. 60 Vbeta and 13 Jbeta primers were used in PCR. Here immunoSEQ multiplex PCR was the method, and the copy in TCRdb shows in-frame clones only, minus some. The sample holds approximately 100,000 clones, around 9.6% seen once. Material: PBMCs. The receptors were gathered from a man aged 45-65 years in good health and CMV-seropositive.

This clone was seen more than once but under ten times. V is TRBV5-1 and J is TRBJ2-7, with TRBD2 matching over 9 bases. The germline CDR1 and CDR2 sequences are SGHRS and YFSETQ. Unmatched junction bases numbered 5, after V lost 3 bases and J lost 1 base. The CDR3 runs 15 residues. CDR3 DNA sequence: TGCGCCAGCAGCTATACTAGCGGGCCATCCTACGAGCAGTACTTC. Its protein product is CASSYTSGPSYEQYF.

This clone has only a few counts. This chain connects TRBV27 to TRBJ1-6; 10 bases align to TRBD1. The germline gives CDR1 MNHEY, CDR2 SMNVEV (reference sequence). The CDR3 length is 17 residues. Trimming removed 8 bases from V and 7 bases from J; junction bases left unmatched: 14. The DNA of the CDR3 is TGTGCCAGCTCACTTGACAGGGGGCAATCCCGAAATTCACCCCTCCACTTT. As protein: CASSLDRGQSRNSPLHF.

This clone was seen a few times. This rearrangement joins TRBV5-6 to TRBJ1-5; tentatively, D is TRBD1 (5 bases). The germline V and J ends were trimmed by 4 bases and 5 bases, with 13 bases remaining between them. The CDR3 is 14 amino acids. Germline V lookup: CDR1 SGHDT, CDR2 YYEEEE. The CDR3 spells CASSPRGGDQPQHF. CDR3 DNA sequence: TGTGCCAGCAGCCCTAGGGGTGGGGATCAGCCCCAGCATTTT.

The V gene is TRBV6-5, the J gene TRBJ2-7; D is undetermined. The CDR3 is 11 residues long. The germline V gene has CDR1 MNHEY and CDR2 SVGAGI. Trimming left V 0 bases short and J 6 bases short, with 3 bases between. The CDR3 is CASSYSREQYF. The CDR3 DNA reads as TGTGCCAGCAGTTACTCTCGCGAGCAGTACTTC.

CDR3 sequence (DNA): TGTGCCAGCAACGCCCGCGGGGTGGCTTACTATGGCTACACCTTC. Translating gives CASNARGVAYYGYTF. The chain couples TRBV28 to TRBJ1-2, with D hard to call. Germline CDR1 and CDR2: MDHEN and SYDVKM. The CDR3 length is 15 residues. Deletions cut 7 bases from V and 3 bases from J, with 18 bases between.

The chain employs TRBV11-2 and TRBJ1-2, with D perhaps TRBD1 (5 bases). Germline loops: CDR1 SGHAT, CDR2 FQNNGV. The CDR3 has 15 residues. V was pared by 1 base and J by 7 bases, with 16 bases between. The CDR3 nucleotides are TGTGCCAGCAGCTTAGGTCCAGGGACTAGGAGTGGCTACACCTTC. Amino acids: CASSLGPGTRSGYTF.

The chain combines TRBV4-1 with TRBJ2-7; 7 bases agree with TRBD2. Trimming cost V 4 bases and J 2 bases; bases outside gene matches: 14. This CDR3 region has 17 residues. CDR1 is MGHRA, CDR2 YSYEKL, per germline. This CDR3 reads CASSPPGEGVIAYEQYF. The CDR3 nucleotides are TGCGCCAGCAGCCCGCCCGGGGAGGGAGTAATAGCCTACGAGCAGTACTTC.

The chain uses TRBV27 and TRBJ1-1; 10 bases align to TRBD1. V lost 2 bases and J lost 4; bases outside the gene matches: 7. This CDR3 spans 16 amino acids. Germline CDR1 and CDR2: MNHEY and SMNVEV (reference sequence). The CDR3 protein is CASSLNRDRGFTEAFF. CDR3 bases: TGTGCCAGCAGTTTAAACCGGGACAGGGGTTTCACTGAAGCTTTCTTT.

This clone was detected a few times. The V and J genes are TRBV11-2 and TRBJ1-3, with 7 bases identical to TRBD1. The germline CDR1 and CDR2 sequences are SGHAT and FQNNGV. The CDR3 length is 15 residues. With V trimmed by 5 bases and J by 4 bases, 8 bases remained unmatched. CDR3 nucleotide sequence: TGTGCCAGCAGCCCTATGGGACAGTTCGGAAACACCATATATTTT. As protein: CASSPMGQFGNTIYF.

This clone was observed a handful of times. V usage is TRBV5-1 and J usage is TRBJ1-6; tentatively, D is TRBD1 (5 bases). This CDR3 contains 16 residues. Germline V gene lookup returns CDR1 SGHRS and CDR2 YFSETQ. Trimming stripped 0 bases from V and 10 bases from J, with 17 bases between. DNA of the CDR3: TGCGCCAGCAGCTTGGAGAGCGCGTGGGAGGGGTCACCCCTCCACTTT. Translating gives CASSLESAWEGSPLHF.

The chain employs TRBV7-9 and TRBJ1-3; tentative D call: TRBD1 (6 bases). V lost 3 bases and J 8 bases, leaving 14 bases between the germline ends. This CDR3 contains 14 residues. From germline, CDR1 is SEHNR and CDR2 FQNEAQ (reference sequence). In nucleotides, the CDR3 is TGTGCCAGCAGCTTCAGAGGGGGGGTAGACACCATATATTTT. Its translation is CASSFRGGVDTIYF. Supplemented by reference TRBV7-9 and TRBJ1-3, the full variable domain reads DTGVSQNPRHKITKRGQNVTFRCDPISEHNRLYWYRQTLGQGPEFLTYFQNEAQLEKSRLLSDRFSAERPKGSFSTLEIQRTEQGDSAMYLCASSFRGGVDTIYFGEGSWLTVV.

The CDR3 here is CARSLKDPTSGGNNEQFF. The CDR3 region has the DNA TGTGCCAGAAGCTTAAAAGATCCGACTAGCGGGGGGAACAATGAGCAGTTCTTC. This chain joins TRBV5-3 and TRBJ2-1, with 13 bases lining up with TRBD2. TRBV5-3 is an open reading frame, and its role is uncertain. The CDR3 covers 18 residues. Unmatched junction bases numbered 10, after V lost 2 bases and J lost 5 bases.